This T cell receptor beta chain was obtained from a study of blood T cells in healthy people across ages (dated by TCRdb to 2013 to 2016). Turning to the overall study: In model experiments, template switching captured roughly one uniquely barcoded TCR beta cDNA molecule for every two T cells. To track age-related changes in TCR beta repertoire diversity, the study relied on deep sequencing normalized with unique cDNA molecular identifiers. To avoid experimental bias, donors of different ages were randomly spread across the sequencing lanes. For two donors (one aged 18 to 30 and one aged 80 or older), the study analyzed two additional independent replicas of 1 million unique cDNA reads from the same blood draw. The donors were divided into four age groups: young (average around 17 years), middle-aged (almost 40), aged (under 70) and long-lived (roughly 82). The study at large found these results: The percentage of naive T cells measured by flow cytometry correlated strongly with observed TCR beta diversity. The CMV infection status of donors was not known, potentially confounding age-related changes in expanded clonotypes. Estimates of total diversity based on one million sequenced T cells were regarded as lower bounds and as underestimates. Conclusive comparison of naive and antigen-experienced compartments was prevented by the profiling of bulk unsorted PBMCs. Compared with the aged group, the long-lived group had more naive CD4+ T cells, fewer expanded clones and increased TCR diversity, suggesting age selection. Observed TCR beta diversity per million T cells fell roughly linearly with age, and a significant reduction was already apparent by age around 40.

The CDR3 sequence holds 12 residues, the cysteine and phenylalanine included. This entry keeps only the CDR3 DNA: 36 bases, framed from base 1. The germline ends are 9 bases apart after V is trimmed by 1 base and J by 8 bases. CDR1 GTSNPN and CDR2 SVGIG are derived from the germline V gene (reference sequence). Library construction relied on 5' RACE. A second 7 to 11 cycle PCR used a sample-barcoded 5' primer and a J-beta primer mix. Each TCR beta cDNA molecule received a unique molecular identifier from a template-switch 5' adaptor carrying 12 random nucleotides. Each sample yielded at least 2.5 million CDR3-containing paired-end reads. First-strand cDNA synthesis was performed from all RNA using the Mint cDNA synthesis kit, with priming by a TRBC-specific oligonucleotide. Following uracil-DNA glycosylase treatment, a first 18-cycle PCR with universal primers M1SS and BC2_uni_R was performed on all cDNA. As for the authors' bioinformatics: Normalization of each sample was performed by random selection of 1 million high-quality reads, each carrying a distinct molecular identifier. Reads with shared molecular identifiers were discarded instead of being binned into consensus sequences. CDR3 identification, clonotype clustering and error correction used MiTCR with a Q25 quality threshold and the strictest error-elimination algorithm. A nonparametric unseen species model with Euler transformation was used to estimate a lower bound on total TCR beta diversity. The raw public reads went through TCRdb reprocessing: fastp at Q25, MiXCR clone calling, in-frame beta chains kept. Identical CDR3 protein sequences are pooled into one entry, listed with their most common genes and DNA. These V and J calls rely on TCRdb rather than the paper's analysis. This sample comprises 1.8 million or so distinct CDR3 sequences, roughly two fifths of them detected only once. The top ten clones comprise 20% to 25% of the sample.

Donors were under 40 systemically healthy Caucasian individuals from Russia aged roughly 6 to 100 years. Each donor gave ten milliliters of peripheral blood, drawn into EDTA-treated Vacutainer tubes. PBMCs were isolated by Ficoll-Paque density-gradient centrifugation, with at least 6.5 million obtained per sample. Trizol reagent was used to extract total RNA from PBMCs, with at least 5.5 micrograms per sample. The percentages of naive CD45RAhigh/CD27high T cells were determined by flow cytometry on a PBMC aliquot from every donor. With regard to this clonotype: Its specific antigen is unknown. No much larger clone is present one base from it, and per-base qualities are unavailable.

The clonotype originates from a human donor in good health. The sample comprised blood. The chain is made from TRBV30 and TRBJ2-1; too little of a D gene remains to name it. The DNA sequence follows: TGTGCCTGGAGTGCTCTCCGGGATGAGCAGTTCTTC. It specifies CAWSALRDEQFF.